The 27 T cell receptor beta chains reported below all come from one sample, sequenced in a study of long-term antiretroviral therapy in people with HIV. A v3.0 immunoSEQ assay was performed at survey level. Assay used: immunoSEQ multiplex PCR; TCRdb lists only in-frame clones, some missing. The table lists fewer than 30,000 clones, approximately 88% of them singletons. This sample comprised unsorted PBMCs, obtained 2.7 to 2.9 years after starting antiretroviral therapy. The receptors were gathered from a man under 40 with HIV.

The gene calls are TRBV30 and TRBJ1-4, with TRBD1 matching 8 bases. This CDR3 region has 14 residues. Germline assignment: CDR1 GTSNPN and CDR2 SVGIG (reference sequence). V trimming: 2 bases; J trimming: 5 bases; junction bases outside the gene matches: 4. DNA for the CDR3: TGTGCCTGGAGTCGGACAGGGTGGAATGAAAAACTGTTTTTT. This codes for CAWSRTGWNEKLFF.

The chain couples TRBV6-5 to TRBJ2-2; D tentatively fits TRBD1 or TRBD2 (5 bases each). This CDR3 has 15 amino acids. Germline CDR1 reads MNHEY; CDR2 reads SVGAGI. V gave up 4 bases and J gave up 6 bases, with 15 bases separating them. This CDR3 is CASSWGGPTAGELFF. The CDR3 DNA reads TGTGCCAGCAGTTGGGGCGGGCCTACGGCCGGGGAGCTGTTTTTT.

The V and J genes are TRBV25-1 and TRBJ1-6; TRBD1 aligns across 8 bases. Trimming took 10 bases from V and 6 from J; bases not matched to a gene: 8. Looked up from germline, CDR1 is MGHDK and CDR2 is SYGVNS. This CDR3 contains 14 residues. The CDR3 sequence: CATGQGLSNSPLHF. CDR3 DNA: TGTGCCACAGGACAGGGTCTGAGTAATTCACCCCTCCACTTT.

CDR3 loop: CASSASPKETQYF. DNA for the CDR3: TGTGCCAGCTCAGCGTCCCCCAAGGAGACCCAGTACTTC. V is TRBV18 and J is TRBJ2-5; D ambiguous. CDR1 is KGHSH and CDR2 is LQKENI in the germline V gene. The length of the CDR3 is 13 residues. V was shortened by 5 bases and J by 5 bases, with 12 bases between the two germline ends.

This clone has just one count. CDR3 loop: CASSPRQLWGLFRQETQYF. The CDR3 nucleotides read TGTGCCAGCAGCCCCCGACAGTTATGGGGTCTTTTTCGGCAAGAGACCCAGTACTTC. The gene calls are TRBV14 and TRBJ2-5; D perhaps matches TRBD1 (5 bases). This CDR3 region has 19 residues. Germline lookup yields CDR1 SGHDN and CDR2 FVKESK. Trimming shortened V by 4 bases and J by 2 bases, and 26 bases separated the two germline ends.

This chain links TRBV5-4 with TRBJ2-7; D is unclear. The CDR3 spans 14 residues. Looked up from germline, CDR1 is SGHNT and CDR2 is YYREEE (reference sequence). V lost 3 bases to trimming and J lost 0 bases, with 10 bases between them. CDR3 sequence: CASSSSWSSYEQYF. The CDR3 region has the DNA TGTGCCAGCAGCTCCTCCTGGAGCTCCTACGAGCAGTACTTC.

CDR3 amino acids: CASSSANRVKNYGYTF. CDR3 sequence (DNA): TGTGCCAGCAGCTCGGCGAACAGGGTGAAGAACTATGGCTACACCTTC. The J gene is TRBJ1-2, the V gene TRBV5-4; a weak D match, TRBD1 (6 bases). CDR3 length: 16 residues. Germline V gene data show CDR1 as SGHNT and CDR2 as YYREEE (reference sequence). Trimming removed 3 bases from V and 2 bases from J, with 17 bases in between.

The gene calls are TRBV7-9 and TRBJ2-7; D gene unclear. The CDR3 has 12 residues. Germline CDR1 is SEHNR and CDR2 is FQNEAQ (reference sequence). Trimming stripped 1 base from V and 7 bases from J, with 8 bases between. The CDR3 DNA sequence: TGTGCCAGCAGCTTAGGATCTAGTGAGCAGTACTTC. As protein: CASSLGSSEQYF.

In nucleotides, the CDR3 is TGTGCCAGCAGCCCGGGGGACAGGGCGGGCCGGCAAGAGACCCAGTACTTC. It yields the protein CASSPGDRAGRQETQYF. This rearrangement joins TRBV5-4 to TRBJ2-5; TRBD1 matches at 9 bases. Trimming at V came to 4 bases and at J to 2 bases, leaving 12 bases not matched to a gene. The germline V gene encodes CDR1 SGHNT and CDR2 YYREEE (reference sequence). This CDR3 spans 17 amino acids.

This clone was observed a single time. This chain joins TRBV28 and TRBJ1-4; D gene ambiguous. The CDR3 covers 14 residues. The germline V and J ends were trimmed by 10 bases and 8 bases, with 20 bases remaining between them. CDR1 is MDHEN and CDR2 is SYDVKM in the germline V gene. DNA of the CDR3: TGTGCCACCCAGAGGCTTCAATTGGAGGAAAAACTGTTTTTT. Residues: CATQRLQLEEKLFF.

The chain is built from TRBV6-4 and TRBJ2-3, with D possibly matching TRBD1 (6 bases). Germline-derived CDR1 and CDR2 are MRHNA and SNTAGT. This CDR3 spans 15 amino acids. The germline V and J ends were trimmed by 3 bases and 0 bases, with 10 bases remaining between them. CDR3 nucleotide sequence: TGTGCCAGCAGTGAACAGGGTTCTAGCACAGATACGCAGTATTTT. Amino acid sequence: CASSEQGSSTDTQYF.

This chain connects TRBV5-4 to TRBJ1-6; D may be TRBD1 (5 bases). The V end lost 4 bases, the J end lost 7 bases, and 12 bases lay between the germline ends. The CDR3 totals 14 residues. Germline CDR1 SGHNT, CDR2 YYREEE (reference sequence). In nucleotides, the CDR3 is TGTGCCAGCAGCGACCGGGACGGAAATTCACCCCTCCACTTT. It yields the protein CASSDRDGNSPLHF.

The chain couples TRBV19 to TRBJ2-2; no clear D gene. The CDR3 contains 13 residues. Germline V gene data show CDR1 as LNHDA and CDR2 as SQIVND (reference sequence). The ends were cut back, 7 bases at V and 2 bases at J, with 8 bases in the middle. The CDR3 DNA reads TGTGCCAGTACCTGGGGTAACACCGGGGAGCTGTTTTTT. Its protein is CASTWGNTGELFF.

V is TRBV9 and J is TRBJ1-1, with a tentative D call TRBD1 (5 bases). The CDR3 consists of 13 residues. Germline lookup yields CDR1 SGDLS and CDR2 YYNGEE. The V gene lost 4 bases and the J gene lost 1 base, with 8 bases spanning the gap. The CDR3 DNA is TGTGCCAGCAGCACTCAGGGGAACACTGAAGCTTTCTTT. This encodes CASSTQGNTEAFF.

The genes are TRBV5-1 and TRBJ1-2; D is perhaps TRBD1 (6 bases). Per the germline V gene, CDR1 is SGHRS and CDR2 is YFSETQ. V lost 3 bases, J lost 8 bases, and 14 bases lay in between. This CDR3 contains 13 residues. CDR3 loop: CASSSTGFEGYTF. CDR3 coding DNA: TGCGCCAGCAGCTCGACAGGTTTCGAAGGCTACACCTTC.

The gene calls are TRBV30 and TRBJ1-5; D is undetermined. The germline gives CDR1 GTSNPN, CDR2 SVGIG (reference sequence). The CDR3 spans 15 residues. Trimming stripped 0 bases from V and 1 base from J, with 10 bases between. CDR3 DNA sequence: TGTGCCTGGAGTGTAACTGGGAGCAGCAATCAGCCCCAGCATTTT. It yields the protein CAWSVTGSSNQPQHF.

The V call is TRBV27, the J call TRBJ1-5; 9 bases are a match to TRBD1. Germline assignment: CDR1 MNHEY and CDR2 SMNVEV (reference sequence). V dropped 3 bases and J dropped 4; count of bases not matched to a gene: 4. There are 15 residues in the CDR3. The CDR3 is CASSLGQGPNQPQHF. CDR3 bases: TGTGCCAGCAGTTTGGGACAGGGTCCGAATCAGCCCCAGCATTTT.

This rearrangement joins TRBV2 to TRBJ1-2; D gene uncertain. V dropped 6 bases and J dropped 5 bases, with 13 bases sitting between them. Germline CDR1 SNHLY, CDR2 FYNNEI. The CDR3 totals 13 residues. Here the CDR3 DNA reads TGTGCCAGCAGACCATACTTAGAGTATGGCTACACCTTC. Its translation: CASRPYLEYGYTF.

V gene TRBV6-6 combines with J gene TRBJ1-6; D is ambiguous. Germline V gives CDR1 MNHNY, CDR2 SVGAGI (reference sequence). Trimming pared 2 bases from V and 0 bases from J, leaving 5 bases between. This CDR3 region has 15 residues. CDR3 nucleotides: TGTGCCAGCAGTTACATTGCCTCCTATAATTCACCCCTCCACTTT. This codes for CASSYIASYNSPLHF.

V gene TRBV30 combines with J gene TRBJ1-2; no reliable D call. Trimming took 3 bases from V and 4 from J, leaving 15 bases between them. The V gene's germline CDR1 is GTSNPN and CDR2 SVGIG (reference sequence). The CDR3 is made up of 14 amino acids. The CDR3 coding sequence is TGTGCCTGGAGGTGGTTCAGCTTTCCCTATGGCTACACCTTC. Translating gives CAWRWFSFPYGYTF.

This rearrangement joins TRBV30 to TRBJ1-3; D gene unclear. The CDR3 consists of 14 residues. The germline V gene has CDR1 GTSNPN and CDR2 SVGIG (reference sequence). The V gene lost 4 bases and the J gene lost 2 bases, with 12 bases spanning the gap. The CDR3 protein is CAWMRELPGNTIYF. The CDR3 bases are TGTGCCTGGATGCGGGAGCTCCCTGGAAACACCATATATTTT. Full variable domain (outside the CDR3, taken from reference TRBV30 and TRBJ1-3): SQTIHQWPATLVQPVGSPLSLECTVEGTSNPNLYWYRQAAGRGLQLLFYSVGIGQISSEVPQNLSASRPQDRQFILSSKKLLLSDSGFYLCAWMRELPGNTIYFGEGSWLTVV.

The gene calls are TRBV18 and TRBJ2-1; a possible D gene is TRBD2 (5 bases). This CDR3 has 17 residues. With 2 bases removed from V and 3 bases from J, the gap between germline ends came to 17 bases. CDR1 is KGHSH, CDR2 LQKENI, per germline. CDR3 in amino acids: CASSPREFRTYYNEQFF. The CDR3 coding sequence is TGTGCCAGCTCACCAAGGGAGTTTCGGACTTACTACAATGAGCAGTTCTTC.

The sample holds a few counts of this clone. The gene calls are TRBV2 and TRBJ1-5, with TRBD1 matching 7 bases. Germline CDR1 reads SNHLY; CDR2 reads FYNNEI. The CDR3 spans 15 residues. J lost 6 bases, V lost 8 bases, and 13 bases had no gene match. CDR3 in amino acids: CASRGDRATGQPQHF. The CDR3 DNA sequence: TGTGCCAGCCGGGGAGACAGGGCGACGGGTCAGCCCCAGCATTTT.

This chain connects TRBV5-1 to TRBJ2-1, with 8 bases matching TRBD1. The CDR3 has 15 amino acids. Losses at the gene ends were 4 bases for V and 2 bases for J; bases not matched to a gene: 5. Germline values: CDR1 SGHRS, CDR2 YFSETQ. In DNA, the CDR3 is TGCGCCAGCAGCGCCCGACAGGGGACCTACAATGAGCAGTTCTTC. This gives the protein CASSARQGTYNEQFF. The full variable domain, rest sourced from reference TRBV5-1 and TRBJ2-1, is KAGVTQTPRYLIKTRGQQVTLSCSPISGHRSVSWYQQTPGQGLQFLFEYFSETQRNKGNFPGRFSGRQFSNSRSEMNVSTLELGDSALYLCASSARQGTYNEQFFGPGTRLTVL.

This clone occurred a few times. The chain uses TRBV5-1 and TRBJ1-2; TRBD1 matches at 7 bases. Germline V CDR1 and CDR2: SGHRS, YFSETQ. The CDR3 sequence is 13 residues long. After removal of 0 bases from V and 4 bases from J, the junction contained 0 bases not matched to a gene. The CDR3 loop reads CASSLGDSYGYTF. In DNA form, the CDR3 reads TGCGCCAGCAGCTTGGGGGACAGCTATGGCTACACCTTC.

The chain couples TRBV30 to TRBJ1-4, with D perhaps matching TRBD1 (6 bases). CDR3 length: 13 amino acids. The germline CDR1 and CDR2 sequences are GTSNPN and SVGIG (reference sequence). V was cut by 4 bases and J by 6 bases, with 12 bases left in between. CDR3 DNA: TGTGCCTGGAAAGGGGGAATGGATGAAAAACTGTTTTTT. This sequence encodes CAWKGGMDEKLFF.

The chain is built from TRBV18 and TRBJ1-4, with D hard to call. Germline assignment: CDR1 KGHSH and CDR2 LQKENI. V lost 5 bases and J lost 8, with 15 bases in between. The CDR3 extends over 14 amino acids. The DNA of the CDR3 is TGTGCCAGCTCATCATGGGAGGCGGGAGAAAAACTGTTTTTT. Translated, it gives CASSSWEAGEKLFF.